What follows are 25 T cell receptor beta chains derived from one specimen sequenced in a study of graft-versus-host responses after intestinal transplantation. The table came from immunoSEQ multiplex PCR; TCRdb's copy has only in-frame clones and leaves some out. The repertoire holds around 96,000 clones, roughly 92% seen once, with around 0.17% in the top ten. No antigen has been identified for these receptors. Source: unstimulated CD4+ T cells sorted from spleen or lymph node cells, taken before intestinal transplant. These receptors all stem from a human donor who received an intestinal transplant.

V usage is TRBV6-5 and J usage is TRBJ1-1; TRBD1 is a possible D gene (5 bases). Germline-derived CDR1 and CDR2 are MNHEY and SVGAGI. CDR3 length: 14 amino acids. V was trimmed by 1 base and J by 3 bases, leaving 9 bases between them. CDR3 in amino acids: CASSYFPRDTEAFF. The CDR3 nucleotides read TGTGCCAGCAGTTACTTTCCCAGGGACACTGAAGCTTTCTTT.

V usage is TRBV30 and J usage is TRBJ1-4; the D gene is possibly TRBD1 (5 bases). V was trimmed by 2 bases and J by 0 bases, leaving 13 bases between them. Germline V lookup: CDR1 GTSNPN, CDR2 SVGIG (reference sequence). This CDR3 is 16 amino acids long. The CDR3 loop reads CAWSKRQTATNEKLFF. DNA for the CDR3: TGTGCCTGGAGTAAAAGACAGACCGCAACTAATGAAAAACTGTTTTTT.

The genes are TRBV5-8 and TRBJ2-1, with D maybe TRBD1 (5 bases). The CDR3 has 13 residues. CDR1 is SGHTS, CDR2 YDEGEE, per germline. Trimming pared 3 bases from V and 5 bases from J, leaving 9 bases between. The CDR3 protein is CASSSHRNNEQFF. The CDR3 region has the DNA TGTGCCAGCAGCTCACACAGGAACAATGAGCAGTTCTTC.

Written as DNA, the CDR3 is TGTGCCAGCAGCCAAATAGCGGGGGCCACAGATACGCAGTATTTT. Translating it yields CASSQIAGATDTQYF. The J gene is TRBJ2-3, the V gene TRBV14; 9 nucleotides match TRBD2. The germline V gene encodes CDR1 SGHDN and CDR2 FVKESK. The CDR3 length is 15 residues. V was clipped by 2 bases and J by 2 bases; unmatched bases: 2.

The sample holds one count of this clone. This chain uses TRBV6-5 with TRBJ1-1; D is perhaps TRBD1 (5 bases). Germline lookup yields CDR1 MNHEY and CDR2 SVGAGI. The length of the CDR3 is 16 residues. Trimming took off 4 bases at V and 4 bases at J, with 19 bases between the two ends. For the CDR3, the DNA is TGTGCCAGCAGTTCCCCCGGTGGAAGGGGACTCACTGAAGCTTTCTTT. Its translation: CASSSPGGRGLTEAFF.

The chain employs TRBV18 and TRBJ1-1; D not certain. The CDR3 has 14 residues. The germline gives CDR1 KGHSH, CDR2 LQKENI. Trimming removed 3 bases from V and 6 bases from J, with 14 bases in between. CDR3 region: CASSPEGRRAEAFF. The CDR3 bases are TGTGCCAGCTCACCTGAGGGAAGAAGAGCTGAAGCTTTCTTT.

This rearrangement joins TRBV6-5 to TRBJ2-7, with 7 bases identical to TRBD1. CDR3 length: 13 amino acids. CDR1 and CDR2 (germline): MNHEY, SVGAGI. V lost 6 bases, J lost 2 bases, and 4 bases stayed unmatched. CDR3 nucleotide sequence: TGTGCCAGCAGCCCCGGGACAGCCTACGAGCAGTACTTC. Protein sequence: CASSPGTAYEQYF.

The genes are TRBV6-6 and TRBJ1-2; D gene ambiguous. The CDR3 contains 15 residues. Germline V gene sequence: CDR1 MNHNY, CDR2 SVGAGI (reference sequence). Trimming removed 0 bases from V and 2 bases from J, with 10 bases in between. The CDR3 nucleotides read TGTGCCAGCAGTTACTCTGGGCTCGCAAACTATGGCTACACCTTC. Its protein is CASSYSGLANYGYTF.

This clone was seen a single time. The V gene is TRBV28, the J gene TRBJ2-1, with no clear D. Germline values: CDR1 MDHEN, CDR2 SYDVKM. This CDR3 comprises 14 residues. V was shortened by 7 bases and J by 4 bases, with 14 bases between the two germline ends. The CDR3 nucleotides read TGTGCCAGCACCCCAGGTCTGAAATACAATGAGCAGTTCTTC. As protein: CASTPGLKYNEQFF. Full variable domain (missing parts from reference TRBV28 and TRBJ2-1): DVKVTQSSRYLVKRTGEKVFLECVQDMDHENMFWYRQDPGLGLRLIYFSYDVKMKEKGDIPEGYSVSREKKERFSLILESASTNQTSMYLCASTPGLKYNEQFFGPGTRLTVL.

The chain employs TRBV28 and TRBJ2-7; 9 nucleotides align to TRBD1. The CDR3 has 14 amino acids. Per germline, CDR1 MDHEN and CDR2 SYDVKM. The V and J ends lost 7 bases and 3 bases, in that order; junction bases with no gene match: 7. The CDR3 loop is CASTRTGAIYEQYF. CDR3 nucleotides: TGTGCCAGCACAAGGACAGGGGCTATCTACGAGCAGTACTTC.

The V and J genes are TRBV6-5 and TRBJ2-7, with a weak D call TRBD2 (5 bases). Between the trimmed V and J ends, which lost 5 bases and 6 bases, there was a span of 11 bases. The CDR3 runs 12 residues. The germline V gene has CDR1 MNHEY and CDR2 SVGAGI. In nucleotides, the CDR3 is TGTGCCAGCAGTCGTGTTGCGGGCGAGCAGTACTTC. It yields the protein CASSRVAGEQYF.

This clone appeared once. This chain links TRBV11-1 with TRBJ2-1; 7 positions agree with TRBD2. Germline lookup yields CDR1 SGHAT and CDR2 FQDESV (reference sequence). The junction had 3 bases not matched to a gene; V was cut back by 1 base and J by 3 bases. The CDR3 extends over 15 amino acids. CDR3: CASSLGSSGYNEQFF. The CDR3 DNA is TGTGCCAGCAGCTTAGGCTCTAGCGGCTACAATGAGCAGTTCTTC.

This chain uses TRBV6-1 with TRBJ1-2, with a weak D call TRBD1 (5 bases). V lost 6 bases to trimming and J lost 8 bases, with 22 bases between them. The CDR3 is 15 amino acids. Germline loops: CDR1 MNHNS, CDR2 SASEGT. CDR3 in DNA: TGTGCCAGCAGCCGGGGGTTTCCCTCCTTTGGGGGCTACACCTTC. Translation: CASSRGFPSFGGYTF.

The chain employs TRBV18 and TRBJ2-7; D might be TRBD2 (6 bases). Germline V lookup: CDR1 KGHSH, CDR2 LQKENI. The CDR3 runs to 16 residues. The V end lost 1 base, the J end lost 5 bases, and 18 bases lay between the germline ends. The CDR3 DNA reads as TGTGCCAGCTCACCACTTTCCGGGACTCCAGGAAACGAGCAGTACTTC. It yields the protein CASSPLSGTPGNEQYF.

The chain employs TRBV5-1 and TRBJ2-7; the D gene is possibly TRBD2 (5 bases). The CDR3 has 15 residues. V was clipped by 0 bases and J by 6 bases, with 16 bases between them. Germline CDR1 reads SGHRS; CDR2 reads YFSETQ. The CDR3 nucleotides are TGCGCCAGCAGCTTGGGAGGGCCCACGATTGCCGAGCAGTACTTC. Translated: CASSLGGPTIAEQYF.

V is TRBV10-3 and J is TRBJ2-7; 8 bases match TRBD1. The CDR3 loop spans 12 amino acids. Germline V CDR1 and CDR2: ENHRY, SYGVKD. The trim removed 4 bases at V and 6 bases at J, leaving 2 bases unmatched. Written as DNA, the CDR3 is TGTGCCATCAGTGGCCAGGGGGCCGAGCAGTACTTC. Translated, it gives CAISGQGAEQYF.

V usage is TRBV4-2 and J usage is TRBJ2-7; the match to TRBD2 covers 8 bases. Germline V lookup: CDR1 LGHNA, CDR2 YNFKEQ. Trimming at V came to 2 bases and at J to 2 bases, leaving 5 bases not matched to a gene. This CDR3 comprises 15 residues. This chain's CDR3 is CASSQTSGDPYEQYF. The CDR3 nucleotides are TGTGCCAGCAGCCAAACTAGCGGAGACCCCTACGAGCAGTACTTC.

The chain recombines TRBV4-1 with TRBJ2-7, with 7 bases that match TRBD2. The CDR3 runs 16 residues. Germline loops: CDR1 MGHRA, CDR2 YSYEKL. Losses at the gene ends were 1 base for V and 1 base for J; bases not matched to a gene: 7. CDR3: CASSQVRSGASYEQYF. CDR3 nucleotide sequence: TGCGCCAGCAGCCAAGTACGCAGCGGGGCTTCCTACGAGCAGTACTTC.

The V call is TRBV7-9, the J call TRBJ1-6; possibly TRBD1 for D (6 bases). V dropped 3 bases and J dropped 9 bases, with 12 bases sitting between them. The CDR3 runs 14 residues. Germline V gives CDR1 SEHNR, CDR2 FQNEAQ (reference sequence). The DNA for the CDR3 is TGTGCCAGCAGCTTTGAAGGGGGTAGTTCACCCCTCCACTTT. It specifies CASSFEGGSSPLHF.

This clone was observed a few times. The J gene is TRBJ1-4, the V gene TRBV6-1; D may be TRBD1 (5 bases). This CDR3 comprises 11 residues. The germline CDR1 and CDR2 sequences are MNHNS and SASEGT. Trimming removed 9 bases at V and 13 bases at J, with 15 bases between. CDR3 DNA sequence: TGTGCCAGTCAGGCGGCCCAGGGACTGTTTTTT. Encoded protein: CASQAAQGLFF.

DNA of the CDR3: TGTGCCACGGGGGGGAACCGACTAGCGGGGGGTCTGAACAATGAGCAGTTCTTC. This translates into CATGGNRLAGGLNNEQFF. The chain employs TRBV10-3 and TRBJ2-1; 13 positions agree with TRBD2. The germline CDR1 and CDR2 sequences are ENHRY and SYGVKD. Trimming cost V 10 bases and J 5 bases; bases outside gene matches: 17. This CDR3 comprises 18 residues.

The chain has TRBV7-6 and TRBJ2-3, with a tentative D call TRBD2 (6 bases). V was cut by 5 bases and J by 2 bases, with 14 bases left in between. CDR1 and CDR2 (germline): SGHVS, FNYEAQ. CDR3 length: 15 amino acids. The CDR3 DNA is TGTGCCAGCAGCCCTCGGCGGGGCGACACAGATACGCAGTATTTT. It translates to CASSPRRGDTDTQYF.

V and J are TRBV27 and TRBJ2-7; possible D gene TRBD2, 6 bases. Germline V gene lookup returns CDR1 MNHEY and CDR2 SMNVEV (reference sequence). There are 15 residues in the CDR3. V lost 3 bases and J 1 base, leaving 13 bases between the germline ends. CDR3 loop: CASSLFGSGSYEQYF. CDR3 sequence (DNA): TGTGCCAGCAGTTTGTTCGGGAGTGGGTCCTACGAGCAGTACTTC.

The gene calls are TRBV30 and TRBJ1-3; 10 bases align to TRBD1. The J segment lost 6 bases and the V segment lost 4 bases, leaving 12 bases of the junction unmatched. The CDR3 is 16 amino acids. CDR1 is GTSNPN, CDR2 SVGIG, per germline (reference sequence). The CDR3 spells CAWTPGPGQGTNTIYF. CDR3 in DNA: TGTGCCTGGACGCCCGGACCGGGACAGGGGACAAACACCATATATTTT.

J is TRBJ1-1 and V is TRBV5-1; D is possibly TRBD1 (6 bases). Trimming removed 4 bases from V and 1 base from J, with 11 bases in between. Germline V gene data show CDR1 as SGHRS and CDR2 as YFSETQ. The CDR3 is made up of 14 amino acids. This CDR3 is CASSTAQGNTEAFF. CDR3 sequence (DNA): TGCGCCAGCAGCACAGCACAGGGGAACACTGAAGCTTTCTTT.